This TCR beta chain was documented in a study of blood T cells in healthy people across ages. Findings of the study overall: Long-lived donors exceeded aged donors in naive CD4+ cells and diversity.

As for this clonotype: Its cognate antigen is unknown.

The CDR3 sequence is 14 residues long. CDR1 is DFQATT and CDR2 is SNEGSKA in the germline V gene (reference sequence). Trimming took off 8 bases at V and 0 bases at J, with 14 bases between the two ends. Next came a second PCR, run for about 6 to 12 cycles, which used a sample-barcoded 5' primer along with a J-beta primer mix. TCRdb independently ran MiXCR on the 5' RACE reads; one entry per CDR3 protein. The table includes 720,000 or so distinct CDR3 sequences, roughly two fifths detected once. What was sequenced was blood. The source of this sequence is an elderly man in good health. The chain uses TRBV20-1 and TRBJ2-1; no clear D. The CDR3 sequence is CSSKLPSSYNEQFF. CDR3 coding DNA: TGCAGTAGTAAATTACCGAGCTCCTACAATGAGCAGTTCTTC.